Presented here are 29 T cell receptor beta chains from one specimen sequenced in a study of STAT5B mutations in CD4+ large granular lymphocyte leukemia. Some clones are missing from TCRdb's copy, which holds only in-frame ones; the method was immunoSEQ multiplex PCR. Of about 50,000 clones listed, around 82% were seen once; the top ten hold 0.3% to 0.4%. The specimen was CD4+ T cells from blood buffy coats. Receptor source: a human donor in good health.

This sequence joins TRBV11-2 and TRBJ2-1, with TRBD2 matching over 7 bases. Germline loops: CDR1 SGHAT, CDR2 FQNNGV. The CDR3 contains 15 residues. The J segment lost 4 bases and the V segment lost 5 bases, leaving 8 bases of the junction unmatched. The DNA for the CDR3 is TGTGCCAGCAGCGCCTTAGCGGGCATATACAATGAGCAGTTCTTC. This sequence encodes CASSALAGIYNEQFF.

V and J are TRBV6-1 and TRBJ1-2, with D uncertain. Trimming removed 3 bases at V and 2 bases at J, with 7 bases between. The CDR3 consists of 13 residues. Germline values: CDR1 MNHNS, CDR2 SASEGT. In DNA, the CDR3 is TGTGCCAGCAGTGAGAGAGGGAACTATGGCTACACCTTC. This sequence encodes CASSERGNYGYTF.

This CDR3 is CASSQGGGEDIQYF. Written as DNA, the CDR3 is TGTGCCAGCAGCCAAGGCGGGGGCGAGGACATTCAGTACTTC. The chain couples TRBV4-2 to TRBJ2-4, with TRBD2 as a possible D gene (7 bases). Germline CDR1 LGHNA, CDR2 YNFKEQ. The CDR3 is 14 residues long. The V end lost 1 base, the J end lost 8 bases, and 12 bases lay between the germline ends.

The chain carries TRBV30 and TRBJ1-1; D unresolved. Trimming shortened V by 1 base and J by 1 base, and 7 bases separated the two germline ends. This CDR3 region has 13 residues. CDR1 and CDR2 from the germline V gene are GTSNPN and SVGIG (reference sequence). CDR3 in amino acids: CAWSARRNTEAFF. CDR3 DNA sequence: TGTGCCTGGAGTGCCCGGAGGAACACTGAAGCTTTCTTT. Combining the CDR3 with reference TRBV30 and TRBJ1-1 gives the whole variable domain SQTIHQWPATLVQPVGSPLSLECTVEGTSNPNLYWYRQAAGRGLQLLFYSVGIGQISSEVPQNLSASRPQDRQFILSSKKLLLSDSGFYLCAWSARRNTEAFFGQGTRLTVV.

The chain employs TRBV18 and TRBJ1-5; the D gene is possibly TRBD1 (5 bases). The CDR3 runs to 16 residues. The ends were cut back, 3 bases at V and 7 bases at J, with 19 bases in the middle. Looked up from germline, CDR1 is KGHSH and CDR2 is LQKENI. The CDR3 DNA reads as TGTGCCAGCTCACCTACCGGGACCCAGTCGGGGCAGCCCCAGCATTTT. Translated, it gives CASSPTGTQSGQPQHF.

The table lists this clone with a few counts. The rearrangement joins TRBV7-6 to TRBJ1-2; D gene ambiguous. Trimming removed 1 base at V and 4 bases at J, with 7 bases between. Germline loops: CDR1 SGHVS, CDR2 FNYEAQ. The CDR3 contains 13 residues. CDR3 residues: CASSLDAGYGYTF. Here the CDR3 DNA reads TGTGCCAGCAGCTTAGATGCGGGCTATGGCTACACCTTC. Using reference TRBV7-6 and TRBJ1-2 for the parts outside the CDR3, the full variable domain is GAGVSQSPRYKVTKRGQDVALRCDPISGHVSLYWYRQALGQGPEFLTYFNYEAQQDKSGLPNDRFSAERPEGSISTLTIQRTEQRDSAMYRCASSLDAGYGYTFGSGTRLTVV.

V gene TRBV27 combines with J gene TRBJ2-7, with 7 bases aligning to TRBD1. This CDR3 spans 14 amino acids. Germline V lookup: CDR1 MNHEY, CDR2 SMNVEV (reference sequence). The V segment lost 4 bases and the J segment 7 bases; nucleotides outside the gene matches: 10. CDR3 DNA sequence: TGTGCCAGCAGTTCCCTGGCGGCAGGGGGAGAGCAGTACTTC. Residues: CASSSLAAGGEQYF.

V is TRBV19 and J is TRBJ2-7; D might be TRBD2 (7 bases). This CDR3 is 13 amino acids long. Looked up from germline, CDR1 is LNHDA and CDR2 is SQIVND (reference sequence). Between the trimmed V and J ends, which lost 5 bases and 7 bases, there was a span of 15 bases. The CDR3 DNA sequence: TGTGCCAGTAGTCATCGGGGGGCCAGGGAGCAGTACTTC. This gives the protein CASSHRGAREQYF.

In this sample, this clone turned up a few times. The rearrangement uses TRBV6-1 and TRBJ1-1; the D is unclear. The CDR3 spans 11 residues. Germline CDR1 and CDR2: MNHNS and SASEGT. Trimming pared 8 bases from V and 8 bases from J, leaving 12 bases between. The CDR3 DNA reads TGTGCCAGCCTTTACCAGGAAGAAGCTTTCTTT. Translated: CASLYQEEAFF.

V and J are TRBV7-3 and TRBJ1-1, with D perhaps matching TRBD1 (6 bases). In germline, CDR1 is SGHTA, CDR2 FQGTGA. The CDR3 is 15 amino acids. Trimming cost V 5 bases and J 1 base, with 14 bases left between them. Written as DNA, the CDR3 is TGTGCCAGCAGCCCGTTCCGGGGGGCGAACACTGAAGCTTTCTTT. It translates to CASSPFRGANTEAFF.

The chain links TRBV28 to TRBJ1-5; tentative D call: TRBD1 (5 bases). Per the germline V gene, CDR1 is MDHEN and CDR2 is SYDVKM. This CDR3 is 14 amino acids long. V lost 7 bases and J 5 bases, leaving 15 bases between the germline ends. In DNA form, the CDR3 reads TGTGCCAGCATGCCTCAGGGCCTGGATCAGCCCCAGCATTTT. Its translation: CASMPQGLDQPQHF.

The chain couples TRBV7-9 to TRBJ1-5; the D is unclear. Germline values: CDR1 SEHNR, CDR2 FQNEAQ (reference sequence). CDR3 length: 13 amino acids. Deletions cut 5 bases from V and 7 bases from J, with 12 bases between. The CDR3 sequence is CASSELSGQPQHF. CDR3 nucleotide sequence: TGTGCCAGCAGCGAACTAAGTGGGCAGCCCCAGCATTTT.

The rearrangement joins TRBV5-6 to TRBJ2-1, with a weak D call TRBD1 (6 bases). Germline CDR1 reads SGHDT; CDR2 reads YYEEEE. V gave up 4 bases and J gave up 0 bases, with 8 bases separating them. The CDR3 covers 14 residues. For the CDR3, the DNA is TGTGCCAGCAGCGGGGGCAGCTCCTACAATGAGCAGTTCTTC. This translates into CASSGGSSYNEQFF.

This chain links TRBV21-1 with TRBJ2-6; the table's D call, TRBD2, was not checked against the DNA. TRBV21-1 has pseudogene status. The CDR3 runs to 18 residues. DNA of the CDR3: TGTGCCAGCAGCAAACGGGGACTAGCGGGGGGCGGGGCCAACGTCCTGACTTTC. Encoded protein: CASSKRGLAGGGANVLTF.

The chain links TRBV5-1 to TRBJ2-2, with D possibly matching TRBD1 (6 bases). This CDR3 has 16 residues. V dropped 0 bases and J dropped 0 bases, with 9 bases sitting between them. The V gene's germline CDR1 is SGHRS and CDR2 YFSETQ. The CDR3 is CASSLGQAANTGELFF. Here the CDR3 DNA reads TGCGCCAGCAGCTTGGGACAGGCAGCGAACACCGGGGAGCTGTTTTTT.

The rearrangement uses TRBV5-4 and TRBJ1-4; no clear D gene. V shed 2 bases and J shed 0 bases, with 8 bases lying between them. The germline V gene encodes CDR1 SGHNT and CDR2 YYREEE (reference sequence). The CDR3 loop spans 15 amino acids. CDR3 in DNA: TGTGCCAGCAGCTTTCGGGCAGCAACTAATGAAAAACTGTTTTTT. Its protein product is CASSFRAATNEKLFF.

This chain connects TRBV6-1 to TRBJ1-2, with D maybe TRBD1 (5 bases). Germline loops: CDR1 MNHNS, CDR2 SASEGT. V was pared by 1 base and J by 7 bases, with 13 bases between. CDR3 length: 14 amino acids. The CDR3 DNA reads as TGTGCCAGCAGTGAAGGAGCAGGGCGAAGTGGCTACACCTTC. This sequence encodes CASSEGAGRSGYTF.

The chain uses TRBV2 and TRBJ2-7; D unresolved. From germline, CDR1 is SNHLY and CDR2 FYNNEI. V lost 1 base and J lost 1, with 11 bases in between. This CDR3 has 15 amino acids. The CDR3, as DNA: TGTGCCAGCAGTGAAGGCCAGGCACATTCCTACGAGCAGTACTTC. This sequence encodes CASSEGQAHSYEQYF.

The V gene is TRBV7-9, the J gene TRBJ2-5; D remains unclear. Germline V gives CDR1 SEHNR, CDR2 FQNEAQ (reference sequence). CDR3 size: 15 residues. V was pared by 1 base and J by 1 base, with 10 bases between. CDR3 residues: CASSLGLRTQETQYF. The CDR3 DNA follows: TGTGCCAGCAGCTTAGGTCTGAGGACCCAAGAGACCCAGTACTTC.

This clone was found once. V gene TRBV30 combines with J gene TRBJ1-1; weak D call: TRBD1 (5 bases). Per the germline V gene, CDR1 is GTSNPN and CDR2 is SVGIG (reference sequence). There are 13 residues in the CDR3. V was cut by 0 bases and J by 7 bases, with 12 bases left in between. The CDR3 is CAWSVTQDFEAFF. CDR3 nucleotides: TGTGCCTGGAGTGTAACACAGGACTTTGAAGCTTTCTTT.

This clone was picked up one time. The rearrangement uses TRBV5-1 and TRBJ2-5; TRBD2 matches 8 bases. The CDR3 runs 15 residues. V lost 1 base to trimming and J lost 5 bases; unmatched junction nucleotides: 7. The V gene's germline CDR1 is SGHRS and CDR2 YFSETQ. The CDR3 DNA is TGCGCCAGCAGCTTGAACGGGGGGGCCCAGGAGACCCAGTACTTC. It encodes CASSLNGGAQETQYF.

V gene TRBV29-1 combines with J gene TRBJ1-4; D uncertain. CDR3 length: 11 residues. Looked up from germline, CDR1 is SQVTM and CDR2 is ANQGSEA. V gave up 0 bases and J gave up 10 bases, with 6 bases separating them. The CDR3 reads CSVEDGRKLFF. In DNA form, the CDR3 reads TGCAGCGTTGAAGACGGCAGAAAACTGTTTTTT.

The chain joins TRBV27 to TRBJ1-4; TRBD1 might be the D (6 bases). This CDR3 comprises 16 residues. The germline V gene has CDR1 MNHEY and CDR2 SMNVEV (reference sequence). With 6 bases removed from V and 7 bases from J, the gap between germline ends came to 21 bases. The CDR3 loop reads CASSPTRGGSGEKLFF. The DNA for the CDR3 is TGTGCCAGCAGCCCCACCAGGGGAGGGTCGGGTGAAAAACTGTTTTTT.

The rearrangement uses TRBV7-3 and TRBJ2-7, with TRBD1 identical over 9 bases. Germline CDR1 is SGHTA and CDR2 is FQGTGA. The J segment lost 3 bases and the V segment lost 0 bases, leaving 3 bases of the junction unmatched. This CDR3 has 15 amino acids. The CDR3 region is CASSLTRDRDYEQYF. Written as DNA, the CDR3 is TGTGCCAGCAGCTTAACAAGGGACAGGGACTACGAGCAGTACTTC.

This clone was seen more than once but under ten times. The gene calls are TRBV7-6 and TRBJ2-7, with D perhaps TRBD2 (6 bases). The CDR3 loop spans 14 amino acids. CDR1 and CDR2 (germline): SGHVS, FNYEAQ. The V end lost 5 bases, the J end lost 2 bases, and 13 bases lay between the germline ends. Here the CDR3 DNA reads TGTGCCAGCAGCCCGGGGGTAGTCGCCTACGAGCAGTACTTC. Amino acids: CASSPGVVAYEQYF.

The chain recombines TRBV7-9 with TRBJ2-6; D might be TRBD1 or TRBD2, each matching 5 bases. V was shortened by 5 bases and J by 10 bases, with 18 bases between the two germline ends. There are 15 residues in the CDR3. Germline V gene lookup returns CDR1 SEHNR and CDR2 FQNEAQ (reference sequence). The CDR3 nucleotides read TGTGCCAGCAGCCTAAGGGACGTCTCCCCAAACGTCCTGACTTTC. It is translated as CASSLRDVSPNVLTF.

The rearrangement links TRBV6-1 to TRBJ2-1; possibly TRBD1 for D (6 bases). CDR1 is MNHNS and CDR2 is SASEGT in the germline V gene. CDR3 size: 14 residues. The germline V and J ends were trimmed by 7 bases and 3 bases, with 13 bases remaining between them. The CDR3 spells CASTRRGNYNEQFF. Here the CDR3 DNA reads TGTGCCAGCACCCGAAGGGGGAACTACAATGAGCAGTTCTTC.

The V gene is TRBV19, the J gene TRBJ1-1; no definite D call. Trimming cost V 3 bases and J 5 bases, with 22 bases left between them. Germline V gene sequence: CDR1 LNHDA, CDR2 SQIVND (reference sequence). The CDR3 runs 17 residues. CDR3 DNA sequence: TGTGCCAGTAGTATCCACATCCAATCCGGCGGGAGGACTGAAGCTTTCTTT. Protein sequence: CASSIHIQSGGRTEAFF.

The V and J genes are TRBV14 and TRBJ2-5, with D perhaps matching TRBD2 (6 bases). Germline V gene data show CDR1 as SGHDN and CDR2 as FVKESK. This CDR3 region has 14 residues. Trimming took 5 bases from V and 4 from J, leaving 14 bases between them. DNA of the CDR3: TGTGCCAGCAGCAGGAGGGGCAGCCCAGAGACCCAGTACTTC. This sequence encodes CASSRRGSPETQYF.